This TCR beta chain appears in the sequencing data of a study of cytomegalovirus exposure and HLA in healthy donors. Study results and caveats: Presence/absence analyses took donor sequencing depth as roughly uniform.

The germline gives CDR1 LGHNA, CDR2 YSLEER. The trim removed 2 bases at V and 9 bases at J, leaving 16 bases unmatched. This CDR3 has 17 amino acids. With 60 Vbeta and 13 Jbeta primers, the PCR was carried out. Produced via immunoSEQ multiplex PCR; TCRdb's table is partial and in-frame only. The sample carries about 170,000 clones, around 77% recorded once. The sample holds one count of this clone. Its target is not known. Sequenced: PBMCs. The chain carries TRBV4-3 and TRBJ2-3; 8 bases are a match to TRBD2. The TCR sequence derives from a woman between 45 and 60 years old in good health and CMV-seropositive. Here the CDR3 DNA reads TGCGCCAGCAGCCAACGAGCGGGGGAAAAATATCGCGGCACGCAGTATTTT. It yields the protein CASSQRAGEKYRGTQYF.